This TCR beta chain was sequenced in a study of blood T cell repertoires in COVID-19. Overall study context: From the United States, Italy and Spain came samples of acute and convalescent COVID-19. T cells, B-cell-depleted T cells, or PBMCs provided the cDNA or gDNA that served as material.

V shed 3 bases and J 1 base; nucleotides not matched to a gene: 3. The CDR3 is made up of 14 amino acids. Germline-derived CDR1 and CDR2 are SGHRS and YFSETQ. The Seattle patients, enrolled during active infection, were followed longitudinally. In the source study's methods: Reference gene primer amplification gave estimated nucleated cell counts. Assay used: immunoSEQ multiplex PCR; TCRdb lists only in-frame clones, some missing. The D gene and trimming were derived from the DNA, and the V and J assignments and clone size from that table. This table has 46,000 or so clones, 70% to 90% appearing once.

The source is a woman of 80 years or more with COVID-19, enrolled during active disease. Input material: peripheral blood. V is TRBV5-1 and J is TRBJ1-1; 7 bases are a match to TRBD1. DNA of the CDR3: TGCGCCAGCAGCTCGACAGGGAGGAACACTGAAGCTTTCTTT. Translated: CASSSTGRNTEAFF.